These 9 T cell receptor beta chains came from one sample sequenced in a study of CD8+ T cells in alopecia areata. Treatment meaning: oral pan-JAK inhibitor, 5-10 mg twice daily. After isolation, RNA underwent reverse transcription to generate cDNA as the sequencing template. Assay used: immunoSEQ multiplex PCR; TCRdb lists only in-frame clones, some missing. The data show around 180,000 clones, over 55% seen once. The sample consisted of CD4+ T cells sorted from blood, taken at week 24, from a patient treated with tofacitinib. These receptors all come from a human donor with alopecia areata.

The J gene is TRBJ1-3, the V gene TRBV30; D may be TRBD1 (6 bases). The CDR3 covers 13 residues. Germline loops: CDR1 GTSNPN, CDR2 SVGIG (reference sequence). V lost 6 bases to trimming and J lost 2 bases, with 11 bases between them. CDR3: CACLTGTGNTIYF. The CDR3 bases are TGTGCCTGCCTCACAGGGACTGGAAACACCATATATTTT.

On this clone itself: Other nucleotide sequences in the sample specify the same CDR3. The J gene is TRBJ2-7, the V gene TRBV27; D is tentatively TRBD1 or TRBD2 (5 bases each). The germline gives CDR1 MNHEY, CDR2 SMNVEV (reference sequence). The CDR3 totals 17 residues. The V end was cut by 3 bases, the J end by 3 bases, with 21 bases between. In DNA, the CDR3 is TGTGCCAGCAGTTTCGCCCCGTCACGTCGGGGCGTCTACGAGCAGTACTTC. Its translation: CASSFAPSRRGVYEQYF.

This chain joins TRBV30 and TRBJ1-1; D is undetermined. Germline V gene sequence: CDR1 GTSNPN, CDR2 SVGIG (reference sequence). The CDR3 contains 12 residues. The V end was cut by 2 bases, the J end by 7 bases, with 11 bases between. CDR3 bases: TGTGCCTGGAGTCCCGGTGGGGTTGAAGCTTTCTTT. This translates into CAWSPGGVEAFF.

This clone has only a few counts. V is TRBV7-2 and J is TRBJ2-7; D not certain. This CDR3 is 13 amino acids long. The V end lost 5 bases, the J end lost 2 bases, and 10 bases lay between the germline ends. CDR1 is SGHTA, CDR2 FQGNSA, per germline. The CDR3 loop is CASSQVATYEQYF. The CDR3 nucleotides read TGTGCCAGCAGCCAGGTGGCTACCTACGAGCAGTACTTC.

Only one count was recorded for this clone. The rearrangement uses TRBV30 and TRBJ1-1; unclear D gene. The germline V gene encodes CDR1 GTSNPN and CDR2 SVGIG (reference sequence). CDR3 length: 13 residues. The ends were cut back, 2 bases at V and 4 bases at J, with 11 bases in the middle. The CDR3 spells CAWSRGSSTEAFF. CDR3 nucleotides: TGTGCCTGGAGTCGGGGTTCAAGCACTGAAGCTTTCTTT.

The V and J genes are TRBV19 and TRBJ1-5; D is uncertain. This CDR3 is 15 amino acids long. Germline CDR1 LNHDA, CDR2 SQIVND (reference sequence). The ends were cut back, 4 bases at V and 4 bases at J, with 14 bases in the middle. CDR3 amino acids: CASSNNKVWNQPQHF. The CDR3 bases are TGTGCCAGTAGTAACAACAAGGTTTGGAATCAGCCCCAGCATTTT.

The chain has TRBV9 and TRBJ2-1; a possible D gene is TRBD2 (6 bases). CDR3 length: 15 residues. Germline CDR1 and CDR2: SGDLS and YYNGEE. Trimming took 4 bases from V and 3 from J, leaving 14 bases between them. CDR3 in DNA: TGTGCCAGCAGCCGAACCGGGACTCACTACAATGAGCAGTTCTTC. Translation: CASSRTGTHYNEQFF.

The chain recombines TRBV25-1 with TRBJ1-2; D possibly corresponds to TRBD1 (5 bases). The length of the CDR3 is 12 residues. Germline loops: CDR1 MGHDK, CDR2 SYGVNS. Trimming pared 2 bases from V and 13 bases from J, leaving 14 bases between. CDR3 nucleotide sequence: TGTGCCAGCAGTGAAGAGGACACGGCTCGCACCTTC. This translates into CASSEEDTARTF.

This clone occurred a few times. CDR3 coding DNA: TGTGCCAGCAGCGTTCAATACGATACGCAGTATTTT. This sequence encodes CASSVQYDTQYF. The genes are TRBV7-9 and TRBJ2-3; D remains unclear. The CDR3 runs 12 residues. V was cut by 5 bases and J by 6 bases, with 9 bases left in between. Germline V gene sequence: CDR1 SEHNR, CDR2 FQNEAQ (reference sequence).